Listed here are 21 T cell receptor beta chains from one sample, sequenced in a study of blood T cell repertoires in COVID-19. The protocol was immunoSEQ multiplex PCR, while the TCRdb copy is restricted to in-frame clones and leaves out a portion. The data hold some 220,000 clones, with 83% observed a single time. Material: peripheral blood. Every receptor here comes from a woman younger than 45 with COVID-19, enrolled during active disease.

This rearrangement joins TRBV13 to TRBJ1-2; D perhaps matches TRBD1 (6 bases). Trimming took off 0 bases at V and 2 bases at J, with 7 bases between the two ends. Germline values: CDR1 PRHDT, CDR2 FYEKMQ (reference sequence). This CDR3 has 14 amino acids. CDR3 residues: CASSLGTGNYGYTF. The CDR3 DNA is TGTGCCAGCAGCTTAGGCACAGGGAACTATGGCTACACCTTC.

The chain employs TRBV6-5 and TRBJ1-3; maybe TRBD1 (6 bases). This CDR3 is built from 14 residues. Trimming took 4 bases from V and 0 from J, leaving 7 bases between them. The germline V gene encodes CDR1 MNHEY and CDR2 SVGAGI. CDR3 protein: CASSSDSSGNTIYF. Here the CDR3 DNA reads TGTGCCAGCAGTTCGGACAGCTCTGGAAACACCATATATTTT.

Here the CDR3 reads CASSYDRGASNQPQHF. In DNA form, the CDR3 reads TGTGCCAGCAGTTACGACAGGGGAGCGAGCAATCAGCCCCAGCATTTT. The chain employs TRBV6-2 or TRBV6-3 and TRBJ1-5; 8 bases line up with TRBD1. There are 16 residues in the CDR3. J was trimmed by 1 base and V by 2 bases; bases with no gene match: 4. Per germline, CDR1 MNHEY and CDR2 SVGEGT.

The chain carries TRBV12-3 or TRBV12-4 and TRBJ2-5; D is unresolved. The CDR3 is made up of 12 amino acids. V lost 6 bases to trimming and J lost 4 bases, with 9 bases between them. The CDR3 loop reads CASSPSPETQYF. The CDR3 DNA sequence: TGTGCCAGCAGCCCTTCTCCAGAGACCCAGTACTTC.

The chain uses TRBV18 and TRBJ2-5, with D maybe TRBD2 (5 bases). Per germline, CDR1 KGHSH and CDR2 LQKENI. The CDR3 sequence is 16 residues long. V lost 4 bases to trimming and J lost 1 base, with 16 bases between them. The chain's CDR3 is CASSQRAPNPQETQYF. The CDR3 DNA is TGTGCCAGCTCACAGAGGGCCCCGAACCCCCAAGAGACCCAGTACTTC.

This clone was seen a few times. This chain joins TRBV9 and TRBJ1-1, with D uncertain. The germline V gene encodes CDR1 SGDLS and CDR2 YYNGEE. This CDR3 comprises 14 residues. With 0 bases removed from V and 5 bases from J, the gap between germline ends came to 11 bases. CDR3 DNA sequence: TGTGCCAGCAGCGTAGATCCGGGATGGACTGAAGCTTTCTTT. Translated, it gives CASSVDPGWTEAFF.

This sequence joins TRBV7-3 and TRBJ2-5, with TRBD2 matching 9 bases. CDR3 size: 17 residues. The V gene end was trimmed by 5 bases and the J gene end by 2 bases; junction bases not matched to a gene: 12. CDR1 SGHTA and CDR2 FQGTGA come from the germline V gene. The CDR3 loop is CASSPTRASGIQETQYF. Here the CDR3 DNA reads TGTGCCAGCAGCCCCACAAGGGCTAGCGGGATTCAAGAGACCCAGTACTTC.

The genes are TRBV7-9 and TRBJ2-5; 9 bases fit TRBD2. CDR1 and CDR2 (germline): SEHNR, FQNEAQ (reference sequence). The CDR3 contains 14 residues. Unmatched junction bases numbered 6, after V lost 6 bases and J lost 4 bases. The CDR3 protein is CASSRGGEVETQYF. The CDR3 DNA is TGTGCCAGCAGTCGCGGGGGGGAGGTAGAGACCCAGTACTTC.

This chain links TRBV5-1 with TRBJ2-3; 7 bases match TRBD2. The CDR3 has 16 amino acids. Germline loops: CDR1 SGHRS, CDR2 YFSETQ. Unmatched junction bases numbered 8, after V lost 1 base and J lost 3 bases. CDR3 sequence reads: CASSLYGGGGTDTQYF. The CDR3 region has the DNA TGCGCCAGCAGCTTGTATGGCGGGGGTGGAACAGATACGCAGTATTTT.

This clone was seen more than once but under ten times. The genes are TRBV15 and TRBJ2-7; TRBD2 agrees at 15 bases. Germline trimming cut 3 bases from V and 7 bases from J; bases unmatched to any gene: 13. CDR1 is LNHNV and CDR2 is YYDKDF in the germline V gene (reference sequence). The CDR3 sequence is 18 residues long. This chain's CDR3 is CATSSGPGTSGGLVEQYF. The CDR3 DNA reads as TGTGCCACCAGCAGCGGCCCCGGGACTAGCGGGGGGCTGGTGGAGCAGTACTTC.

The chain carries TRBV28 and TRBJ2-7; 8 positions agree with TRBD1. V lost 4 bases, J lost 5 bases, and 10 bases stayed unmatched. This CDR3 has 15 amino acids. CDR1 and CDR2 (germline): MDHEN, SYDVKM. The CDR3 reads CASSYPQGDDDEQYF. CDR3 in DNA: TGTGCCAGCAGTTACCCACAGGGGGATGACGACGAGCAGTACTTC.

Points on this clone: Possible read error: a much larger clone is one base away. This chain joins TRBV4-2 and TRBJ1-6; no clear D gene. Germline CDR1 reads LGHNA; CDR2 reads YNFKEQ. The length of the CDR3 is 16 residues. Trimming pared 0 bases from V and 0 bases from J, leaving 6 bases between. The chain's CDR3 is CASSQDPSSYNSPLHF. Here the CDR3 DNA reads TGTGCCAGCAGCCAAGACCCGAGCTCCTATAATTCACCCCTCCACTTT.

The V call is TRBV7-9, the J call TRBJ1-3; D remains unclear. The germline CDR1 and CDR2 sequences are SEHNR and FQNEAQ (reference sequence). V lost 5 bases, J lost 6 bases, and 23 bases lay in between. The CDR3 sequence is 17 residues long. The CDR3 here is CASSHPPQGGRENTIYF. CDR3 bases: TGTGCCAGCAGCCACCCACCACAAGGAGGGCGGGAAAACACCATATATTTT.

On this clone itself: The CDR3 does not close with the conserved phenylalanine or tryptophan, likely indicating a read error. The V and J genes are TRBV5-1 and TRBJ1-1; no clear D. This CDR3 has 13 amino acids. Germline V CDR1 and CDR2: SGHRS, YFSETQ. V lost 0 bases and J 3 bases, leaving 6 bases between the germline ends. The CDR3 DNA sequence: TGCGCCAGCAGCTTGGTCGGGGACACTGAAGCTTTCCTT. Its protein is CASSLVGDTEAFL.

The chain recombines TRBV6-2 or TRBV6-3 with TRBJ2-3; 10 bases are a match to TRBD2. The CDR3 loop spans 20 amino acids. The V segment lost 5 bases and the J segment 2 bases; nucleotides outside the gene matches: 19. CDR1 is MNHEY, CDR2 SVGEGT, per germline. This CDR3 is CASSPPWERGGPRFTDTQYF. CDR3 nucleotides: TGTGCCAGCAGTCCCCCTTGGGAGCGGGGGGGCCCCAGATTCACAGATACGCAGTATTTT.

The chain's CDR3 is CASSLGGGPGDTQYF. The CDR3 bases are TGTGCCAGCAGCTTAGGCGGAGGGCCAGGAGATACGCAGTATTTT. The chain links TRBV7-6 to TRBJ2-3, with a tentative D call TRBD2 (6 bases). The CDR3 length is 15 residues. The germline gives CDR1 SGHVS, CDR2 FNYEAQ. V lost 1 base and J 5 bases, leaving 13 bases between the germline ends.

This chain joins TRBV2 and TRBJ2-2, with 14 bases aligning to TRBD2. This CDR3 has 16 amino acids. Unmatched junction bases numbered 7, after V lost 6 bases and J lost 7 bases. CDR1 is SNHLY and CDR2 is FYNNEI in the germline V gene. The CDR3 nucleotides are TGTGCCAGCAGACGACTAGCGGGAGGGCCCAACGGGGAGCTGTTTTTT. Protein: CASRRLAGGPNGELFF.

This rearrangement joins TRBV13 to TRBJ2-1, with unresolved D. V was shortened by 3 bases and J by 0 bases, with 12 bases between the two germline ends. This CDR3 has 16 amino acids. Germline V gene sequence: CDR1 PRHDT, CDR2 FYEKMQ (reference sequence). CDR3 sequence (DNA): TGTGCCAGCAGCTTTTTTCTCCTAGACTCCTACAATGAGCAGTTCTTC. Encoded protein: CASSFFLLDSYNEQFF.

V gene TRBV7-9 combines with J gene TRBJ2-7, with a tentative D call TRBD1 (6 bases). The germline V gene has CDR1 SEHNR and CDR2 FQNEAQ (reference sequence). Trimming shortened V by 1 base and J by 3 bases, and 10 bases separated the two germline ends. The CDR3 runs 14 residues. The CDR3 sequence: CASSLGYRDYEQYF. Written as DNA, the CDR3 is TGTGCCAGCAGCTTAGGGTACAGGGACTACGAGCAGTACTTC.

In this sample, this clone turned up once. The chain's CDR3 is CASSIGPGWNEQFF. The CDR3 DNA sequence: TGTGCCAGTAGTATAGGGCCAGGGTGGAATGAGCAGTTCTTC. The V gene is TRBV19, the J gene TRBJ2-1; D may be TRBD1 (5 bases). Germline V gene sequence: CDR1 LNHDA, CDR2 SQIVND (reference sequence). V was trimmed by 1 base and J by 7 bases, leaving 11 bases between them. This CDR3 contains 14 residues.

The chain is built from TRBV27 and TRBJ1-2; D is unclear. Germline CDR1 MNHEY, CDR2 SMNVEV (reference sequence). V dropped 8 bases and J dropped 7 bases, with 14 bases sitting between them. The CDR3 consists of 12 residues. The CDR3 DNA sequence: TGTGCCAGCGGCAGACGCGGGCTTGGCTACACCTTC. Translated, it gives CASGRRGLGYTF.